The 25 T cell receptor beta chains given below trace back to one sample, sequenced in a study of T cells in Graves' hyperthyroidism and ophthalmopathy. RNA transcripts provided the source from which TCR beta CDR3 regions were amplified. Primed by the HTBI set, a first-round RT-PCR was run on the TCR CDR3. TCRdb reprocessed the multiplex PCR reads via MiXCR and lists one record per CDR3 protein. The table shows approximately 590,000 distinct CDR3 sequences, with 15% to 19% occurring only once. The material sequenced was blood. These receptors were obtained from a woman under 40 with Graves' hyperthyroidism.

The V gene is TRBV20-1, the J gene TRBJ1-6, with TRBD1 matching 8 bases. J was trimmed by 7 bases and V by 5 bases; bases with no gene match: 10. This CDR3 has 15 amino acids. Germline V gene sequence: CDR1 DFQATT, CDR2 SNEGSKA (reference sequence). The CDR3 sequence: CSAGRQGPSNSPLHF. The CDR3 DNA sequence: TGCAGTGCTGGAAGACAGGGGCCTTCAAATTCACCCCTCCACTTT.

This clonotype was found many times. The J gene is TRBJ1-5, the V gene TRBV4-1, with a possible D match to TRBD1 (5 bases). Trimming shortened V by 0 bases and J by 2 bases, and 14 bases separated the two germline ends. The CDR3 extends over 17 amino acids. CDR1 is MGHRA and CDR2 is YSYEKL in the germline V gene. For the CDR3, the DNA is TGCGCCAGCAGCCAAGACTCAGACAGCAGCGGCAATCAGCCCCAGCATTTT. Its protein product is CASSQDSDSSGNQPQHF.

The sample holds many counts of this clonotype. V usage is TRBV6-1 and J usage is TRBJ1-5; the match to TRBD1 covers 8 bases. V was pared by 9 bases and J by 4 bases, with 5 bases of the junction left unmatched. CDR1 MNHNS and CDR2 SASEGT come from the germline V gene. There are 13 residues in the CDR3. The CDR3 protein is CASQGAGNQPQHF. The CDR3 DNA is TGTGCCAGTCAGGGGGCGGGTAATCAGCCCCAGCATTTT.

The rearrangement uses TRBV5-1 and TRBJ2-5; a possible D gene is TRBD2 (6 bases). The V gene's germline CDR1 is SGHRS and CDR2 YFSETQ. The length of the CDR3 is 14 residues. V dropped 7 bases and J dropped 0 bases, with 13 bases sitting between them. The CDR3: CASAPWGDQETQYF. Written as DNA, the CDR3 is TGCGCCAGCGCGCCGTGGGGGGACCAAGAGACCCAGTACTTC.

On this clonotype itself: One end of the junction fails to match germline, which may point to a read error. The CDR3 DNA reads as TGTGCCAGCAGCCCGGGACTAGCGGGTAATGGGCAGTTCTTC. This sequence encodes CASSPGLAGNGQFF. This sequence joins TRBV7-9 and TRBJ2-1; 12 bases are a match to TRBD2. This CDR3 has 14 residues. Germline CDR1 SEHNR, CDR2 FQNEAQ (reference sequence).

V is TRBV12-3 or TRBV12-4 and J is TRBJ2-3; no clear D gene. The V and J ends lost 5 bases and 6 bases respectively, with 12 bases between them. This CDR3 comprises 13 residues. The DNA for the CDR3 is TGTGCCAGCAGTCAAGACACTTCGGATACGCAGTATTTT. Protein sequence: CASSQDTSDTQYF.

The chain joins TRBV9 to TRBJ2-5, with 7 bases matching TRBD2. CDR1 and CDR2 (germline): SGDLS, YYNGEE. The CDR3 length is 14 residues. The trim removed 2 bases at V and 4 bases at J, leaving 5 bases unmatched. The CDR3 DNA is TGTGCCAGCAGCGTTAAGGGGAGGGGAGAGACCCAGTACTTC. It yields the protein CASSVKGRGETQYF.

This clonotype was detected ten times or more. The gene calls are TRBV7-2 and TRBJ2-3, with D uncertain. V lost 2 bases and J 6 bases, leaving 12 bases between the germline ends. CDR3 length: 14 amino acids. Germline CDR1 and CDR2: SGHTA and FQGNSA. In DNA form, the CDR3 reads TGTGCCAGCAGCTTAACGCCATCTGGGGATACGCAGTATTTT. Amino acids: CASSLTPSGDTQYF.

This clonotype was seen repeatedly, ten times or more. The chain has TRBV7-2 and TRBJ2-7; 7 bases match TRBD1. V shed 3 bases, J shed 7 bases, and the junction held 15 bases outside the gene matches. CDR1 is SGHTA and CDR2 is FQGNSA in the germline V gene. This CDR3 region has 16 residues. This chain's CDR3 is CASSFPTGTVPGEQYF. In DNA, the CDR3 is TGTGCCAGCAGCTTTCCTACCGGGACAGTCCCTGGGGAGCAGTACTTC.

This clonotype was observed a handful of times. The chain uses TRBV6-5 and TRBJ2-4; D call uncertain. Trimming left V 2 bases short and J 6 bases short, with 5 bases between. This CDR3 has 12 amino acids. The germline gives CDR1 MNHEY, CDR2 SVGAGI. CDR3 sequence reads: CASSYAGNIQYF. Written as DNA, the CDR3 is TGTGCCAGCAGTTACGCAGGAAACATTCAGTACTTC.

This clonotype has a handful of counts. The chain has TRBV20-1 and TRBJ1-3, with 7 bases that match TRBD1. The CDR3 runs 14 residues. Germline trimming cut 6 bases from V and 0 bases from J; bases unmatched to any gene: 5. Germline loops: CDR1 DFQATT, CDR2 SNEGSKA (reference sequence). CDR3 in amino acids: CSARQGTSGNTIYF. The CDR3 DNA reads TGCAGTGCAAGACAGGGCACCTCTGGAAACACCATATATTTT.

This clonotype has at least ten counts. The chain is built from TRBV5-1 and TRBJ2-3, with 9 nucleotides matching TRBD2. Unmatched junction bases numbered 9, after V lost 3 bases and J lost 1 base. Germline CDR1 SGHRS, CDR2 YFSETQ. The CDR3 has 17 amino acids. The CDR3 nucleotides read TGCGCCAGCAGCTCGGGACTAGCACAGTTCGGCACAGATACGCAGTATTTT. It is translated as CASSSGLAQFGTDTQYF. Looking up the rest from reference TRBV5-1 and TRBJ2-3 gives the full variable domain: KAGVTQTPRYLIKTRGQQVTLSCSPISGHRSVSWYQQTPGQGLQFLFEYFSETQRNKGNFPGRFSGRQFSNSRSEMNVSTLELGDSALYLCASSSGLAQFGTDTQYFGPGTRLTVL.

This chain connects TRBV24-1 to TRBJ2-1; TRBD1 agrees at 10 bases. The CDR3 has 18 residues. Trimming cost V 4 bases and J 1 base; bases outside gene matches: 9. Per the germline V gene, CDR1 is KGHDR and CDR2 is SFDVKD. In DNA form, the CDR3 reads TGTGCCACCAGTGACCCTACCGGGGACAGGGGATCCTACAATGAGCAGTTCTTC. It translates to CATSDPTGDRGSYNEQFF.

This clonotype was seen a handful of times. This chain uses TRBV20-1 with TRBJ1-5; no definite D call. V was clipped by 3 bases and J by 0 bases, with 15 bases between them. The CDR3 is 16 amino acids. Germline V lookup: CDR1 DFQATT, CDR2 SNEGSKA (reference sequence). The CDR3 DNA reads TGCAGTGCTAGTGTACACCGAACCGATAGCAATCAGCCCCAGCATTTT. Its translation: CSASVHRTDSNQPQHF.

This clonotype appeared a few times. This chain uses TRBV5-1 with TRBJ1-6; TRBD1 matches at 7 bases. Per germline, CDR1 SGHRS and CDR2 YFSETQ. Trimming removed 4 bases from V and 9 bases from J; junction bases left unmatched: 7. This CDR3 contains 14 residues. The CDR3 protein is CASSPQGRGSPLHF. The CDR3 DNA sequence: TGCGCCAGCAGCCCACAGGGGCGGGGTTCACCCCTCCACTTT.

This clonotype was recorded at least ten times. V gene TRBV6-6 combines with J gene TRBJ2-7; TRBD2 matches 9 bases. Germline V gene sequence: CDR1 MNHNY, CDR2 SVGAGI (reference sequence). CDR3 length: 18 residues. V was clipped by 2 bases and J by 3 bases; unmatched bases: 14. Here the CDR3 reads CASSYTLWAGGLFYEQYF. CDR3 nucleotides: TGTGCCAGCAGTTACACTCTTTGGGCGGGAGGGCTCTTCTACGAGCAGTACTTC.

The CDR3 protein is CASSLITDSKTQYF. CDR3 nucleotides: TGCGCCAGCAGCTTGATAACGGACTCGAAGACCCAGTACTTC. The chain links TRBV5-1 to TRBJ2-5, with D perhaps TRBD2 (5 bases). The CDR3 loop spans 14 amino acids. Germline loops: CDR1 SGHRS, CDR2 YFSETQ. V gave up 1 base and J gave up 6 bases, with 13 bases separating them.

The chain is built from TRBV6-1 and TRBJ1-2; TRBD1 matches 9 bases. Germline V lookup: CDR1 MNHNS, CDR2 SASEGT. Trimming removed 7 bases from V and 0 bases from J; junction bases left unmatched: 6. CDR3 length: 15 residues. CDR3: CASTGQGKANYGYTF. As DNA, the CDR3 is TGTGCCAGCACCGGACAGGGGAAGGCTAACTATGGCTACACCTTC.

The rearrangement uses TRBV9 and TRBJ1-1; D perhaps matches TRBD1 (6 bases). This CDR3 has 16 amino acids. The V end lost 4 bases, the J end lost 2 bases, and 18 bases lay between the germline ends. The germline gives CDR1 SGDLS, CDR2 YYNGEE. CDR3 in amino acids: CASSPRWGRGNTEAFF. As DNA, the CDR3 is TGTGCCAGCAGCCCACGGTGGGGCAGGGGTAACACTGAAGCTTTCTTT.

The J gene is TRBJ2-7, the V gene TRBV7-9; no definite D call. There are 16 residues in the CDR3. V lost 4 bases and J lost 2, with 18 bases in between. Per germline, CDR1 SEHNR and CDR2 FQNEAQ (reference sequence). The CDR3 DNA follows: TGTGCCAGCAGCTCAAGTGTTTCCGGGTTAGCCTACGAGCAGTACTTC. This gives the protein CASSSSVSGLAYEQYF.

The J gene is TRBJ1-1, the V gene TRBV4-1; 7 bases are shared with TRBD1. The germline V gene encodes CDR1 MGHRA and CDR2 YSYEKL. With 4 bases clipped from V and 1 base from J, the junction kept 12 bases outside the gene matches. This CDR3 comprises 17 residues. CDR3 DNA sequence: TGCGCCAGCAGCCTTGGTTTAGGAGAGGGGGCGAACACTGAAGCTTTCTTT. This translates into CASSLGLGEGANTEAFF.

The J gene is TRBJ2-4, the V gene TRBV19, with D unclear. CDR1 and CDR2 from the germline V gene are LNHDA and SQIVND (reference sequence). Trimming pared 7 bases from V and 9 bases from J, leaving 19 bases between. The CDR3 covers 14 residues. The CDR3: CASTDMTPWGIQYF. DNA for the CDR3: TGTGCCAGTACTGATATGACTCCTTGGGGCATTCAGTACTTC.

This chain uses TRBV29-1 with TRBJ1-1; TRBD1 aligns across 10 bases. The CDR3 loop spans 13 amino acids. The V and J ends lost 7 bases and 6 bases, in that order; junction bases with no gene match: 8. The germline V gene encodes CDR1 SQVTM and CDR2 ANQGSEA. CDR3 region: CSADRGPSAEAFF. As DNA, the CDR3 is TGCAGCGCAGACAGGGGGCCTAGTGCTGAAGCTTTCTTT.

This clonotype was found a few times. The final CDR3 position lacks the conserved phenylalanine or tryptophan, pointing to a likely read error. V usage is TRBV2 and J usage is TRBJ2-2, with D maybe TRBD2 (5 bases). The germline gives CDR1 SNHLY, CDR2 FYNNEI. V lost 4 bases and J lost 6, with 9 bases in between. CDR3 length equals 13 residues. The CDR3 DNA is TGTGCCAGCAGTGTTGAGGGTCCCGGGGAGCTGTTTCTT. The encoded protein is CASSVEGPGELFL.

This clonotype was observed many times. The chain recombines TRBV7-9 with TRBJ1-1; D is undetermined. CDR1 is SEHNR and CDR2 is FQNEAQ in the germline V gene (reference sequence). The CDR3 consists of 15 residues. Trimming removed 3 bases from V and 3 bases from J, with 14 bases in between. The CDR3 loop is CASSFRVVEDTEAFF. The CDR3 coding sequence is TGTGCCAGCAGCTTTAGGGTTGTAGAGGACACTGAAGCTTTCTTT.